Below, 14 T cell receptor beta chains from the same sample are listed, as sequenced in a study of T-cell memory formation after mild COVID-19. MiXCR, run by TCRdb on the 5' RACE reads, gives a single entry per CDR3 protein. The table records about 260,000 distinct CDR3 sequences, roughly 17% of them present only once. The sample consisted of PBMCs or a T cell subset sorted from them (not recorded which). The receptors derive from a man younger than 35 who had mild COVID-19 (a few samples of this study predate the infection). Cell type and time point are not known.

This clonotype came up a few times. The chain is built from TRBV7-2 and TRBJ1-1; D is undetermined. CDR3 length: 12 amino acids. Trimming shortened V by 5 bases and J by 6 bases, and 10 bases separated the two germline ends. Per the germline V gene, CDR1 is SGHTA and CDR2 is FQGNSA. The CDR3 region is CASSNTWAEAFF. For the CDR3, the DNA is TGTGCCAGCAGCAATACTTGGGCTGAAGCTTTCTTT.

This clonotype was counted a few times. V is TRBV7-9 and J is TRBJ1-4, with D perhaps matching TRBD1 (6 bases). The germline CDR1 and CDR2 sequences are SEHNR and FQNEAQ (reference sequence). The CDR3 length is 14 residues. Trimming removed 5 bases at V and 8 bases at J, with 15 bases between. The CDR3 spells CASSTWTVGEKLFF. CDR3 bases: TGTGCCAGCAGCACCTGGACAGTGGGCGAAAAACTGTTTTTT.

For the CDR3, the DNA is TGCAGTGCTAGGTCCGAGCAGTACGTC. It specifies CSARSEQYV. V and J are TRBV20-1 and TRBJ2-7, with no clear D. Trimming removed 3 bases at V and 6 bases at J, with 3 bases between. The CDR3 loop spans 9 amino acids. Looked up from germline, CDR1 is DFQATT and CDR2 is SNEGSKA (reference sequence).

The gene calls are TRBV29-1 and TRBJ2-1; D might be TRBD1 (5 bases). V gave up 1 base and J gave up 8 bases, with 12 bases separating them. The germline CDR1 and CDR2 sequences are SQVTM and ANQGSEA. This CDR3 has 13 amino acids. CDR3 nucleotide sequence: TGCAGCGTTGAAGTTCAGGGTAGGGATGAGCAGTTCTTC. Translated, it gives CSVEVQGRDEQFF.

The chain joins TRBV6-6 to TRBJ1-1, with 8 nucleotides matching TRBD1. Germline loops: CDR1 MNHNY, CDR2 SVGAGI (reference sequence). V gave up 7 bases and J gave up 0 bases; unmatched junction bases: 13. This CDR3 comprises 17 residues. CDR3 in DNA: TGTGCCAGCAAGATCGGGACAGGAGGTTACATGAACACTGAAGCTTTCTTT. Amino acids: CASKIGTGGYMNTEAFF.

The chain joins TRBV5-1 to TRBJ2-1, with TRBD2 identical over 9 bases. Looked up from germline, CDR1 is SGHRS and CDR2 is YFSETQ. V shed 1 base, J shed 9 bases, and the junction held 8 bases outside the gene matches. CDR3 length equals 15 residues. The CDR3 loop is CASSLISGGVVEQFF. In nucleotides, the CDR3 is TGCGCCAGCAGCTTGATTAGCGGGGGTGTTGTTGAGCAGTTCTTC.

This clonotype was counted between two and nine times. The chain uses TRBV5-5 and TRBJ2-1; 8 bases are shared with TRBD2. Germline assignment: CDR1 SGHKS and CDR2 YYEKEE (reference sequence). The V and J ends lost 6 bases and 6 bases, in that order; junction bases with no gene match: 8. The CDR3 length is 14 residues. CDR3 in amino acids: CASNPTRGGNEQFF. For the CDR3, the DNA is TGTGCCAGCAACCCGACCCGGGGGGGCAATGAGCAGTTCTTC.

The chain joins TRBV7-2 to TRBJ2-7; D gene uncertain. Germline V gives CDR1 SGHTA, CDR2 FQGNSA. The CDR3 has 15 amino acids. The V end lost 2 bases, the J end lost 0 bases, and 11 bases lay between the germline ends. The CDR3 nucleotides are TGTGCCAGCAGCTTAATAGGGCCGAGCTCCTACGAGCAGTACTTC. This sequence encodes CASSLIGPSSYEQYF.

This clonotype showed up just a few times. The chain combines TRBV7-2 with TRBJ2-1, with 7 bases lining up with TRBD2. J lost 5 bases, V lost 4 bases, and 8 bases had no gene match. The CDR3 covers 15 residues. Germline lookup yields CDR1 SGHTA and CDR2 FQGNSA. CDR3 protein: CASSSTLAANNEQFF. DNA of the CDR3: TGTGCCAGCAGCTCCACCCTAGCGGCCAACAATGAGCAGTTCTTC.

The table lists this clonotype with a few counts. The chain couples TRBV4-2 to TRBJ2-5; D might be TRBD1 (6 bases). In germline, CDR1 is LGHNA, CDR2 YNFKEQ. CDR3 length equals 14 residues. V lost 5 bases to trimming and J lost 7 bases, with 17 bases between them. The CDR3 here is CASSGQSSAGTQYF. The CDR3 nucleotides are TGTGCCAGCAGCGGACAGTCTTCGGCGGGGACCCAGTACTTC.

The CDR3 nucleotides are TGTGCCAGCAGCTCGGCAGGAGGCGGGTATACGCAGTATTTT. Residues: CASSSAGGGYTQYF. J is TRBJ2-3 and V is TRBV5-4, with D tentatively TRBD2 (5 bases). Trimming took 3 bases from V and 7 from J, leaving 15 bases between them. CDR1 SGHNT and CDR2 YYREEE come from the germline V gene (reference sequence). There are 14 residues in the CDR3. Supplemented by reference TRBV5-4 and TRBJ2-3, the full variable domain reads ETGVTQSPTHLIKTRGQQVTLRCSSQSGHNTVSWYQQALGQGPQFIFQYYREEENGRGNFPPRFSGLQFPNYSSELNVNALELDDSALYLCASSSAGGGYTQYFGPGTRLTVL.

This chain joins TRBV7-3 and TRBJ2-4; 9 nucleotides align to TRBD1. The CDR3 is 13 amino acids. Germline CDR1 reads SGHTA; CDR2 reads FQGTGA. V shed 5 bases, J shed 7 bases, and the junction held 3 bases outside the gene matches. The CDR3 coding sequence is TGTGCCAGCAGCCCCGACAGGGGGAACATTCAGTACTTC. This encodes CASSPDRGNIQYF.

This clonotype was counted a few times. The chain employs TRBV21-1 and TRBJ2-3. TRBV21-1 is a listed pseudogene. This CDR3 is 14 amino acids long. The CDR3 nucleotides are TGTGCCAGCAGCAAAGAGGCAGTTACAGATACGCAGTATTTT. Translating gives CASSKEAVTDTQYF.

This clonotype has more than one count but fewer than ten. The gene calls are TRBV5-1 and TRBJ1-1; 8 positions match TRBD1. With V trimmed by 6 bases and J by 1 base, 8 bases remained unmatched. Germline CDR1 SGHRS, CDR2 YFSETQ. The CDR3 is made up of 15 amino acids. CDR3 coding DNA: TGCGCCAGCACCAAAGCCGGGACAGGGAACACTGAAGCTTTCTTT. Its protein is CASTKAGTGNTEAFF. Supplemented by reference TRBV5-1 and TRBJ1-1, the full variable domain reads KAGVTQTPRYLIKTRGQQVTLSCSPISGHRSVSWYQQTPGQGLQFLFEYFSETQRNKGNFPGRFSGRQFSNSRSEMNVSTLELGDSALYLCASTKAGTGNTEAFFGQGTRLTVV.